This T cell receptor beta chain was observed in a study of T-cell memory formation after mild COVID-19. TCRdb re-analysed the 5' RACE reads in MiXCR, keeping a single row per CDR3 protein. The top ten clones hold 2.4% of a sample with some 210,000 distinct CDR3 sequences, approximately 20% of them seen once. This CDR3 is built from 15 residues. CDR1 and CDR2 (germline): SGHNT, YYREEE (reference sequence). V shed 5 bases and J shed 0 bases, with 12 bases lying between them. The receptor comes from an adult woman who had mild COVID-19 (a few samples of this study predate the infection). Cell type and time point are not known. Material: PBMCs or a T cell subset sorted from them (not recorded which). V and J are TRBV5-4 and TRBJ1-5; D not certain. CDR3 in DNA: TGTGCCAGCAGACCTACCCCGGATAGCAATCAGCCCCAGCATTTT. Translating it yields CASRPTPDSNQPQHF.